The present entry profiles one TCR beta chain with its context. Its antigen remains unidentified. TCRdb used MiXCR to reprocess the 5' RACE reads, holding one entry per CDR3 protein. The sample gives roughly 1.6 million distinct CDR3 sequences, under 35% of which show up once; over 0.25% is in the top ten. This sample is part of a study of identical twins. General study results and limits: Not following the same donors, the study drew its conclusions from cross-sectional statistical analysis.

All donors were healthy, and all were Caucasian. Germline V CDR1 and CDR2: MNHEY, SMNVEV (reference sequence). The CDR3 extends over 17 amino acids. V was clipped by 3 bases and J by 7 bases; unmatched bases: 14. V usage is TRBV27 and J usage is TRBJ2-1, with 8 bases aligning to TRBD2. The sequenced material came from cord blood. The source is a newborn girl in good health. The CDR3 bases are TGTGCCAGCAGTTTTGTGGGGAGGAGTCGGGGGGGGAATGAGCAGTTCTTC. Its protein is CASSFVGRSRGGNEQFF.